This T cell receptor beta chain was recorded in a study of regulatory T cells in long-lasting Graves disease. General study findings and limits: When disease was persistent, TRBV28, TRBJ1-2 and TRBJ2-5 were the favored segments.

Construction of the TCR beta libraries employed iRepertoire HTBI primers in conjunction with Arm-PCR of CDR3 regions. Authors' processing steps: Throughout the samples, researchers identified roughly 57 TRBV and approximately 13 TRBJ segments. TCRdb analysed the multiplex PCR reads with MiXCR anew, one entry per CDR3 protein. TCRdb's processing, not the authors', yielded these V and J calls. The data show about 470,000 distinct CDR3 sequences, more than 12% seen once. Of note for this clonotype: What it binds is unknown.

The ends lost 3 bases at V and 8 bases at J; junction bases unmatched: 4. Germline CDR1 LNHDA, CDR2 SQIVND (reference sequence). The CDR3 is 15 residues long. The sample's time point: newly diagnosed GD, antithyroid drugs for less than 3 months. With RNA extracted from PBMCs as input, the TCR library was made. This same sample was also taken into another study, of T cells in Graves' hyperthyroidism and ophthalmopathy.

The source was peripheral blood mononuclear cells (PBMCs), collected at new diagnosis, from a patient treated with antithyroid drugs. This receptor was obtained from a woman aged 30 to 39 with Graves disease. The chain carries TRBV19 and TRBJ2-1; 13 bases fit TRBD2. The CDR3 nucleotides read TGTGCCAGTAGTATCGGACTAGCGGGAGTCTATGAGCAGTTCTTC. Encoded protein: CASSIGLAGVYEQFF.